These 30 T cell receptor beta chains originate from one sample sequenced in a study of early T cells in non-severe SARS-CoV-2 infection. TCRdb used MiXCR to reprocess the 5' RACE reads, holding one entry per CDR3 protein. This sample has about 70,000 distinct CDR3 sequences, with 10% found just once. This material consisted of whole blood, taken at baseline. The receptors derive from an adult who was a healthcare worker with PCR-confirmed SARS-CoV-2 infection or an uninfected control (not recorded which).

This chain uses TRBV27 with TRBJ2-1; 11 bases match TRBD2. The CDR3 is 14 amino acids. V dropped 8 bases and J dropped 3; count of bases not matched to a gene: 3. Germline lookup yields CDR1 MNHEY and CDR2 SMNVEV (reference sequence). The DNA of the CDR3 is TGTGCCAGCGGAACTAGCGGGAGCTACAATGAGCAGTTCTTC. Translated, it gives CASGTSGSYNEQFF.

This clonotype has just a few counts. V gene TRBV29-1 combines with J gene TRBJ2-7, with TRBD1 matching over 7 bases. With V trimmed by 5 bases and J by 6 bases, 16 bases remained unmatched. This CDR3 is 15 amino acids long. The germline V gene has CDR1 SQVTM and CDR2 ANQGSEA. The CDR3 DNA reads TGCAGCGTTCTACCCGCCAACGTTGGACAGGCCGAGCAGTACTTC. Translated, it gives CSVLPANVGQAEQYF.

This clonotype was found many times. The chain has TRBV18 and TRBJ1-6, with 7 bases lining up with TRBD1. V was pared by 3 bases and J by 9 bases, with 8 bases of the junction left unmatched. There are 15 residues in the CDR3. Germline CDR1 is KGHSH and CDR2 is LQKENI. The CDR3 DNA follows: TGTGCCAGCTCACCCGGGGACAGCTTCGTTTCACCCCTCCACTTT. Encoded protein: CASSPGDSFVSPLHF.

Only a few counts were recorded for this clonotype. The chain employs TRBV6-2 or TRBV6-3 and TRBJ2-1; 9 bases map to TRBD2. With V trimmed by 1 base and J by 10 bases, 11 bases remained unmatched. This CDR3 is 16 amino acids long. Germline V gene data show CDR1 as MNHEY and CDR2 as SVGEGT. CDR3 nucleotides: TGTGCCAGCAGTTACTTAGCGGGAGAACCCGGGGGAGAGCAGTTCTTC. This codes for CASSYLAGEPGGEQFF.

This clonotype has ten or more counts. This sequence joins TRBV7-2 and TRBJ1-3, with 7 positions matching TRBD1. Germline trimming cut 6 bases from V and 3 bases from J; bases unmatched to any gene: 11. From germline, CDR1 is SGHTA and CDR2 FQGNSA. The CDR3 extends over 16 amino acids. The CDR3 nucleotides are TGTGCCAGCAGACCTTCCACAGGGGCAAGTGGAAACACCATATATTTT. Residues: CASRPSTGASGNTIYF.

Only a few counts were recorded for this clonotype. V gene TRBV7-9 combines with J gene TRBJ2-2, with a weak D call TRBD2 (5 bases). The V end was cut by 5 bases, the J end by 1 base, with 11 bases between. The CDR3 runs to 15 residues. The germline gives CDR1 SEHNR, CDR2 FQNEAQ (reference sequence). DNA of the CDR3: TGTGCCAGCAGCCCCGCGGCGGGGAACACCGGGGAGCTGTTTTTT. Amino acid sequence: CASSPAAGNTGELFF.

This clonotype has a count of ten or more. The chain uses TRBV20-1 and TRBJ2-5; 10 bases match TRBD2. Germline V gene lookup returns CDR1 DFQATT and CDR2 SNEGSKA (reference sequence). Germline trimming cut 5 bases from V and 1 base from J; bases unmatched to any gene: 28. The CDR3 runs to 22 residues. CDR3: CSAVTNVGSGLTSGLAQETQYF. CDR3 nucleotides: TGCAGTGCTGTCACGAACGTGGGAAGTGGGTTGACTAGCGGGCTTGCCCAAGAGACCCAGTACTTC.

The chain couples TRBV20-1 to TRBJ2-1; TRBD1 aligns across 7 bases. CDR1 and CDR2 from the germline V gene are DFQATT and SNEGSKA (reference sequence). V trimming: 6 bases; J trimming: 7 bases; junction bases outside the gene matches: 3. The CDR3 covers 11 residues. The CDR3 loop reads CSAPTGNEQFF. The CDR3 DNA is TGCAGTGCCCCGACAGGGAATGAGCAGTTCTTC.

The chain carries TRBV27 and TRBJ2-3; TRBD1 agrees at 10 bases. The J segment lost 5 bases and the V segment lost 3 bases, leaving 11 bases of the junction unmatched. This CDR3 has 17 residues. The germline CDR1 and CDR2 sequences are MNHEY and SMNVEV (reference sequence). The CDR3 DNA is TGTGCCAGCAGTTTCCATCCAACCGGGACAGGGGTAGATACGCAGTATTTT. This codes for CASSFHPTGTGVDTQYF.

This clonotype was picked up many times. CDR3 region: CASSYGTSGPNEQFF. The CDR3 bases are TGTGCCAGCAGTTACGGGACTAGCGGACCCAATGAGCAGTTCTTC. The J gene is TRBJ2-1, the V gene TRBV6-2 or TRBV6-3; 11 bases are shared with TRBD2. CDR3 length: 15 residues. V lost 2 bases, J lost 6 bases, and 3 bases stayed unmatched. The V gene's germline CDR1 is MNHEY and CDR2 SVGEGT.

This chain joins TRBV4-1 and TRBJ1-2; D remains ambiguous. V was shortened by 7 bases and J by 6 bases, with 15 bases between the two germline ends. The CDR3 covers 13 residues. Looked up from germline, CDR1 is MGHRA and CDR2 is YSYEKL. CDR3 coding DNA: TGCGCCAGCAATCCAGGTCGACCCGATGGCTACACCTTC. Its translation: CASNPGRPDGYTF.

This rearrangement joins TRBV6-5 to TRBJ2-7; TRBD2 agrees at 8 bases. Losses at the gene ends were 6 bases for V and 2 bases for J; bases not matched to a gene: 6. Germline V lookup: CDR1 MNHEY, CDR2 SVGAGI. The CDR3 runs to 14 residues. The DNA of the CDR3 is TGTGCCAGCAGACGGAGCGGGAGTCCCTACGAGCAGTACTTC. It encodes CASRRSGSPYEQYF.

In this sample, this clonotype turned up a few times. CDR3 DNA sequence: TGTGCCAGCAGCTTAGCCACGGGGGCCTACAATGAGCAGTTCTTC. Translation: CASSLATGAYNEQFF. The genes are TRBV7-2 and TRBJ2-1; weak D call: TRBD2 (6 bases). Germline assignment: CDR1 SGHTA and CDR2 FQGNSA. The CDR3 extends over 15 amino acids. V lost 0 bases and J 2 bases, leaving 8 bases between the germline ends.

By share, this clonotype ranks as medium-sized. The rearrangement uses TRBV5-6 and TRBJ2-1; D unresolved. The CDR3 length is 13 residues. The V end lost 2 bases, the J end lost 5 bases, and 8 bases lay between the germline ends. Germline-derived CDR1 and CDR2 are SGHDT and YYEEEE. CDR3: CASSFVANNEQFF. CDR3 nucleotides: TGTGCCAGCAGCTTCGTCGCGAACAATGAGCAGTTCTTC.

There are many counts of this clonotype. This chain connects TRBV5-6 to TRBJ2-3; the D is unclear. With 4 bases removed from V and 4 bases from J, the gap between germline ends came to 10 bases. CDR1 SGHDT and CDR2 YYEEEE come from the germline V gene. The CDR3 length is 13 residues. The CDR3 DNA is TGTGCCAGCAGCCACGACCAGGCAGATACGCAGTATTTT. Amino acid sequence: CASSHDQADTQYF. The whole variable domain, remainder taken from reference TRBV5-6 and TRBJ2-3, is DAGVTQSPTHLIKTRGQQVTLRCSPKSGHDTVSWYQQALGQGPQFIFQYYEEEERQRGNFPDRFSGHQFPNYSSELNVNALLLGDSALYLCASSHDQADTQYFGPGTRLTVL.

In this sample, this clonotype turned up many times. The V gene is TRBV7-3, the J gene TRBJ2-1; 10 positions match TRBD2. With 5 bases clipped from V and 9 bases from J, the junction kept 10 bases outside the gene matches. This CDR3 contains 15 residues. Germline assignment: CDR1 SGHTA and CDR2 FQGTGA. This chain's CDR3 is CASSQGASGRGEQFF. The CDR3, as DNA: TGTGCCAGCAGCCAGGGGGCTAGCGGGAGAGGTGAGCAGTTCTTC.

Ten or more counts support this clonotype. The V gene is TRBV5-1, the J gene TRBJ1-1, with D tentatively TRBD1 (5 bases). This CDR3 is 13 amino acids long. The germline V gene encodes CDR1 SGHRS and CDR2 YFSETQ. The V end lost 2 bases, the J end lost 6 bases, and 11 bases lay between the germline ends. The CDR3 region has the DNA TGCGCCAGCAGCTTCAGCGGGGACCCTGAAGCTTTCTTT. It encodes CASSFSGDPEAFF.

A word on this clonotype: A far bigger clonotype differs at one base, so this is likely a read error. V is TRBV9 and J is TRBJ2-5; D is uncertain. Trimming took 3 bases from V and 0 from J, leaving 0 bases between them. The germline V gene encodes CDR1 SGDLS and CDR2 YYNGEE. The CDR3 is 11 amino acids. CDR3: CASSDQETQYF. CDR3 nucleotide sequence: TGTGCCAGCAGCGACCAAGAGACCCAGTACTTC.

This clonotype came up many times. The V and J genes are TRBV13 and TRBJ1-4, with D maybe TRBD1 (6 bases). The germline V gene has CDR1 PRHDT and CDR2 FYEKMQ (reference sequence). Trimming shortened V by 3 bases and J by 5 bases, and 10 bases separated the two germline ends. CDR3 length: 14 amino acids. The CDR3: CASSLGAVNEKLFF. In DNA, the CDR3 is TGTGCCAGCAGCTTGGGGGCCGTCAATGAAAAACTGTTTTTT.

This clonotype ranks as medium-sized. The J gene is TRBJ2-3, the V gene TRBV30; TRBD1 or TRBD2 may be the D gene (5 bases each). The germline CDR1 and CDR2 sequences are GTSNPN and SVGIG (reference sequence). Trimming took off 3 bases at V and 1 base at J, with 17 bases between the two ends. The CDR3 totals 16 residues. The CDR3, as DNA: TGTGCCTGGAGCCCGGGGCGAGCTTTGGGCACAGATACGCAGTATTTT. It codes for CAWSPGRALGTDTQYF.

The chain joins TRBV28 to TRBJ1-1, with TRBD1 matching over 9 bases. The CDR3 has 13 residues. Trimming took 6 bases from V and 8 from J; bases not matched to a gene: 7. CDR1 and CDR2 (germline): MDHEN, SYDVKM. The DNA for the CDR3 is TGTGCCAGCAGGCGACAGGGGACAGGGGAAGCTTTCTTT. It yields the protein CASRRQGTGEAFF.

The chain links TRBV24-1 to TRBJ2-2; 14 nucleotides align to TRBD2. CDR3 length: 18 amino acids. CDR1 KGHDR and CDR2 SFDVKD come from the germline V gene. Trimming at V came to 7 bases and at J to 5 bases, leaving 11 bases not matched to a gene. CDR3 residues: CATRGTSGSSGPTGELFF. The CDR3 DNA reads as TGTGCCACCAGGGGGACTAGCGGGAGTTCGGGACCGACCGGGGAGCTGTTTTTT.

The V and J genes are TRBV27 and TRBJ2-5, with D possibly matching TRBD1 (6 bases). The CDR3 sequence is 16 residues long. The germline V and J ends were trimmed by 5 bases and 5 bases, with 21 bases remaining between them. The germline CDR1 and CDR2 sequences are MNHEY and SMNVEV (reference sequence). CDR3 coding DNA: TGTGCCAGCAGTCAATACCGGGACACAACCGCGGAGACCCAGTACTTC. It translates to CASSQYRDTTAETQYF.

This clonotype has at least ten counts. The chain recombines TRBV7-9 with TRBJ1-1, with a weak D call TRBD1 (6 bases). Germline V lookup: CDR1 SEHNR, CDR2 FQNEAQ (reference sequence). The CDR3 runs to 17 residues. V was shortened by 5 bases and J by 1 base, with 20 bases between the two germline ends. The CDR3 sequence: CASSPALVWGANTEAFF. In DNA form, the CDR3 reads TGTGCCAGCAGCCCAGCCTTGGTCTGGGGGGCGAACACTGAAGCTTTCTTT.

This clonotype has more than one count but fewer than ten. V gene TRBV6-2 or TRBV6-3 combines with J gene TRBJ1-2; no reliable D call. V gave up 6 bases and J gave up 4 bases, with 12 bases separating them. The CDR3 runs 13 residues. Germline V CDR1 and CDR2: MNHEY, SVGEGT. CDR3 nucleotide sequence: TGTGCCAGCAGATTCGACACAAGCTATGGCTACACCTTC. This translates into CASRFDTSYGYTF.

Ten or more counts support this clonotype. The genes are TRBV4-3 and TRBJ2-7; D possibly uses TRBD1 or TRBD2 (5 bases each). Germline V gene data show CDR1 as LGHNA and CDR2 as YSLEER. Deletions cut 0 bases from V and 3 bases from J, with 12 bases between. CDR3 length: 15 amino acids. CDR3 sequence (DNA): TGCGCCAGCAGCCAAGATCGGGGCACCTACTACGAGCAGTACTTC. Residues: CASSQDRGTYYEQYF.

This clonotype was counted between two and nine times. The chain carries TRBV28 and TRBJ2-1; TRBD2 matches at 9 bases. Germline V gene sequence: CDR1 MDHEN, CDR2 SYDVKM. CDR3 size: 12 residues. V shed 6 bases and J 13 bases; nucleotides not matched to a gene: 7. This CDR3 is CASSPGLARQFF. The CDR3 coding sequence is TGTGCCAGCAGCCCAGGACTAGCGCGTCAGTTCTTC.

J is TRBJ2-7 and V is TRBV7-2; 9 bases align to TRBD1. The trim removed 7 bases at V and 3 bases at J, leaving 10 bases unmatched. The CDR3 runs to 15 residues. Germline CDR1 and CDR2: SGHTA and FQGNSA. CDR3 sequence reads: CASNTGGQGGYEQYF. CDR3 bases: TGTGCCAGCAACACTGGGGGACAGGGAGGCTACGAGCAGTACTTC.

CDR3 in DNA: TGTGCCAGCGTGTTGTCCGATGAGCAGTTCTTC. This encodes CASVLSDEQFF. The rearrangement links TRBV28 to TRBJ2-1, with D unresolved. The germline gives CDR1 MDHEN, CDR2 SYDVKM. V was clipped by 8 bases and J by 8 bases, with 10 bases between them. CDR3 length equals 11 residues.

The chain recombines TRBV6-2 or TRBV6-3 with TRBJ2-6, with D unresolved. Germline V CDR1 and CDR2: MNHEY, SVGEGT. CDR3 length equals 14 residues. Trimming stripped 0 bases from V and 5 bases from J, with 5 bases between. CDR3 amino acids: CASSYSIRANVLTF. The CDR3 region has the DNA TGTGCCAGCAGTTACTCGATCAGGGCCAACGTCCTGACTTTC.